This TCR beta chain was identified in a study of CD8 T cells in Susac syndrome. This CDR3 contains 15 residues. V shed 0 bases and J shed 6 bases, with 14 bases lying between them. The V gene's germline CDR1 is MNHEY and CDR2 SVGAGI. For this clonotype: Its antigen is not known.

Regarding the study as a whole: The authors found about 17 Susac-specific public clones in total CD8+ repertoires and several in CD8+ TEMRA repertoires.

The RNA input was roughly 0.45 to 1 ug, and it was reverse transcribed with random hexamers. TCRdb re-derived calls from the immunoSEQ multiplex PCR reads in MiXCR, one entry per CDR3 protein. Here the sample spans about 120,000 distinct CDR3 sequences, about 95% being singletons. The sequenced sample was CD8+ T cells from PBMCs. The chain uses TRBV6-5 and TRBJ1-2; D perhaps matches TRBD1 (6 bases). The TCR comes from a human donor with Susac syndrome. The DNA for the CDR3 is TGTGCCAGCAGTTACTCGCGAACAGGGTCTGATGGCTACACCTTC. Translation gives CASSYSRTGSDGYTF.